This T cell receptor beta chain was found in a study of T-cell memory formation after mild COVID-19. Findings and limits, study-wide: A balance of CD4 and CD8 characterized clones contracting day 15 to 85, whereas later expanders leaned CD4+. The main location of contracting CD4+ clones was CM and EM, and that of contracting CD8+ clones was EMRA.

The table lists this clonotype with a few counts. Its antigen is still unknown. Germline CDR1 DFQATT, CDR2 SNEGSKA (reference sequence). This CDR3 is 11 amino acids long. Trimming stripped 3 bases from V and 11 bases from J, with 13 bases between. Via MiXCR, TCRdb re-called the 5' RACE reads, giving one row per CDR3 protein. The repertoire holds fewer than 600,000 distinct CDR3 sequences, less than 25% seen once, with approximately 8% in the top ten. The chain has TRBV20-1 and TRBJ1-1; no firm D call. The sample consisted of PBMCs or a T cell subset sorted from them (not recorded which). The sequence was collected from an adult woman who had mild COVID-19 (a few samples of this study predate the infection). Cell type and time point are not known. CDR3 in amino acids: CSASRALGAFF. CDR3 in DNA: TGCAGTGCTAGTAGGGCCCTTGGGGCTTTCTTT.